This T cell receptor (beta chain) was sequenced during a study of technical replicates of blood from four donors. Generated by immunoSEQ multiplex PCR, the TCRdb table keeps only in-frame clones and is missing some. The table has roughly 92,000 clones, around 95% seen once. Trimming at V came to 2 bases and at J to 2 bases, leaving 0 bases not matched to a gene. Per germline, CDR1 MDHEN and CDR2 SYDVKM. The CDR3 loop spans 13 amino acids. The J gene is TRBJ2-7, the V gene TRBV28; 7 bases are shared with TRBD2. Sample: T cells isolated from PBMCs. This TCR was recovered from a human donor in good health. CDR3 protein: CASSLAGAYEQYF. Written as DNA, the CDR3 is TGTGCCAGCAGTTTAGCGGGAGCCTACGAGCAGTACTTC.